One sample yielded the 21 T cell receptor beta chains listed below, sequenced in a study of T cells after somatic rescue of genetic block. Sequencing was performed with immunoSEQ multiplex PCR; in TCRdb, only in-frame clones are kept and a portion is missing. The sample records about 110,000 clones, just over 90% being singletons. The material sequenced was peripheral blood mononuclear cells (PBMCs). The receptor source for this set is a woman between 18 and 29 years old.

The rearrangement uses TRBV30 and TRBJ2-7, with D unresolved. V lost 3 bases to trimming and J lost 2 bases, with 8 bases between them. The CDR3 length is 12 residues. Per the germline V gene, CDR1 is GTSNPN and CDR2 is SVGIG (reference sequence). The CDR3 reads CAWSRRTYEQYF. As DNA, the CDR3 is TGTGCCTGGAGCAGGCGGACCTACGAGCAGTACTTC.

The chain links TRBV5-1 to TRBJ1-2; unclear D gene. The V gene's germline CDR1 is SGHRS and CDR2 YFSETQ. The CDR3 consists of 13 residues. The germline V and J ends were trimmed by 4 bases and 0 bases, with 7 bases remaining between them. The CDR3 protein is CASSNTANYGYTF. DNA of the CDR3: TGCGCCAGCAGCAATACAGCTAACTATGGCTACACCTTC. The entire variable domain, with the rest obtained from reference TRBV5-1 and TRBJ1-2, is as follows: KAGVTQTPRYLIKTRGQQVTLSCSPISGHRSVSWYQQTPGQGLQFLFEYFSETQRNKGNFPGRFSGRQFSNSRSEMNVSTLELGDSALYLCASSNTANYGYTFGSGTRLTVV.

The rearrangement uses TRBV28 and TRBJ2-3; D is possibly TRBD1 or TRBD2 (7 bases each). V was clipped by 5 bases and J by 2 bases, with 14 bases between them. This CDR3 has 15 residues. CDR1 and CDR2 (germline): MDHEN, SYDVKM. CDR3 nucleotide sequence: TGTGCCAGCAGTCCCCAGGGGGGGCACACAGATACGCAGTATTTT. This gives the protein CASSPQGGHTDTQYF.

The chain uses TRBV28 and TRBJ2-7; D is perhaps TRBD2 (6 bases). The CDR3 is 13 residues long. Germline values: CDR1 MDHEN, CDR2 SYDVKM. V gave up 2 bases and J gave up 5 bases, with 10 bases separating them. Written as DNA, the CDR3 is TGTGCCAGCAGTTTAGGGACTGCAAACGAGCAGTACTTC. Protein product: CASSLGTANEQYF. The full variable domain, rest sourced from reference TRBV28 and TRBJ2-7, is DVKVTQSSRYLVKRTGEKVFLECVQDMDHENMFWYRQDPGLGLRLIYFSYDVKMKEKGDIPEGYSVSREKKERFSLILESASTNQTSMYLCASSLGTANEQYFGPGTRLTVT.

This chain connects TRBV7-3 to TRBJ2-2, with 8 nucleotides matching TRBD2. Germline V gives CDR1 SGHTA, CDR2 FQGTGA. This CDR3 comprises 16 residues. Losses at the gene ends were 6 bases for V and 7 bases for J; bases not matched to a gene: 13. The CDR3 coding sequence is TGTGCCAGCAGTTCCTCGATGGTAGCGGGGATCGGGGAGCTGTTTTTT. This translates into CASSSSMVAGIGELFF.

This sequence joins TRBV19 and TRBJ1-1; D is possibly TRBD1 (5 bases). Germline values: CDR1 LNHDA, CDR2 SQIVND (reference sequence). This CDR3 region has 14 residues. Trimming pared 4 bases from V and 3 bases from J, leaving 12 bases between. The CDR3 bases are TGTGCCAGTAGTACCGGGACGAGGGACACTGAAGCTTTCTTT. This translates into CASSTGTRDTEAFF.

This chain uses TRBV6-6 with TRBJ1-1; D is perhaps TRBD1 (5 bases). CDR3 length: 15 amino acids. Trimming stripped 6 bases from V and 3 bases from J, with 17 bases between. The germline gives CDR1 MNHNY, CDR2 SVGAGI (reference sequence). As DNA, the CDR3 is TGTGCCAGCAGGGGGACCGGGAACGGGTACACTGAAGCTTTCTTT. Amino acid sequence: CASRGTGNGYTEAFF.

Only a few counts were recorded for this clone. The CDR3 DNA sequence: TGCGCCAGCAGCCAAGTTGGGACAGATACGCAGTATTTT. This encodes CASSQVGTDTQYF. V usage is TRBV4-3 and J usage is TRBJ2-3; D unclear. Germline values: CDR1 LGHNA, CDR2 YSLEER. The ends were cut back, 1 base at V and 3 bases at J, with 5 bases in the middle. This CDR3 comprises 13 residues.

The CDR3, as DNA: TGTGCCAGCAGCCTTATAGACGAGCAGTACTTC. It is translated as CASSLIDEQYF. The V gene is TRBV7-9, the J gene TRBJ2-7; D is unresolved. The CDR3 runs to 11 residues. Germline CDR1 is SEHNR and CDR2 is FQNEAQ (reference sequence). The V gene lost 5 bases and the J gene lost 5 bases, with 7 bases spanning the gap. Using reference TRBV7-9 and TRBJ2-7 for the parts outside the CDR3, the full variable domain is DTGVSQNPRHKITKRGQNVTFRCDPISEHNRLYWYRQTLGQGPEFLTYFQNEAQLEKSRLLSDRFSAERPKGSFSTLEIQRTEQGDSAMYLCASSLIDEQYFGPGTRLTVT.

The V call is TRBV7-9, the J call TRBJ1-5, with TRBD1 matching over 7 bases. Unmatched junction bases numbered 13, after V lost 5 bases and J lost 9 bases. The CDR3 loop spans 15 amino acids. Germline-derived CDR1 and CDR2 are SEHNR and FQNEAQ (reference sequence). The CDR3 sequence: CASSAGQAATLPQHF. The CDR3 DNA is TGTGCCAGCAGCGCCGGACAGGCCGCCACTTTGCCCCAGCATTTT.

The chain carries TRBV6-1 and TRBJ1-2; no clear D. Germline CDR1 and CDR2: MNHNS and SASEGT. The V end was cut by 0 bases, the J end by 4 bases, with 9 bases between. CDR3 length: 14 amino acids. The CDR3: CASSEARTAYGYTF. CDR3 nucleotide sequence: TGTGCCAGCAGTGAAGCCAGGACGGCCTATGGCTACACCTTC.

CDR3 coding DNA: TGCGCCAGCAGTCATTATAAACCGGGACAGGGAGACTATGGCTACACCTTC. Encoded protein: CASSHYKPGQGDYGYTF. The chain joins TRBV23-1 to TRBJ1-2, with 9 positions matching TRBD1. TRBV23-1 is an open reading frame, and its role is uncertain. V was pared by 3 bases and J by 3 bases, with 11 bases of the junction left unmatched. The CDR3 runs to 17 residues.

This chain uses TRBV6-6 with TRBJ2-3; 11 bases map to TRBD2. Germline V gene data show CDR1 as MNHNY and CDR2 as SVGAGI (reference sequence). Trimming cost V 6 bases and J 7 bases; bases outside gene matches: 12. The CDR3 consists of 16 residues. In DNA form, the CDR3 reads TGTGCCAGCAGCTGGGATACCGGGACTAGCGGTTATACGCAGTATTTT. It codes for CASSWDTGTSGYTQYF.

As regards this clone: A much larger clone differs by one base, so this may be a read error. The CDR3: CAWSVQGEDTGELFF. CDR3 coding DNA: TGTGCCTGGAGTGTGCAGGGAGAGGACACCGGGGAGCTGTTTTTT. The V gene is TRBV30, the J gene TRBJ2-2, with D tentatively TRBD1 or TRBD2 (5 bases each). The CDR3 runs to 15 residues. V was pared by 0 bases and J by 3 bases, with 11 bases between. The germline CDR1 and CDR2 sequences are GTSNPN and SVGIG (reference sequence). The full variable domain, rest sourced from reference TRBV30 and TRBJ2-2, is SQTIHQWPATLVQPVGSPLSLECTVEGTSNPNLYWYRQAAGRGLQLLFYSVGIGQISSEVPQNLSASRPQDRQFILSSKKLLLSDSGFYLCAWSVQGEDTGELFFGEGSRLTVL.

This sequence joins TRBV6-1 and TRBJ1-4, with D unresolved. The length of the CDR3 is 15 residues. The germline gives CDR1 MNHNS, CDR2 SASEGT. V was shortened by 4 bases and J by 2 bases, with 11 bases between the two germline ends. CDR3 bases: TGTGCCAGCAGTGGCTGGGAATTTACTAATGAAAAACTGTTTTTT. Translation: CASSGWEFTNEKLFF.

V gene TRBV7-9 combines with J gene TRBJ1-1; D ambiguous. The CDR3 is made up of 14 amino acids. In germline, CDR1 is SEHNR, CDR2 FQNEAQ (reference sequence). The V end was cut by 2 bases, the J end by 3 bases, with 10 bases between. CDR3: CASSLLSSDTEAFF. The DNA for the CDR3 is TGTGCCAGCAGCTTATTAAGCTCTGACACTGAAGCTTTCTTT.

This rearrangement joins TRBV18 to TRBJ1-1, with a possible D match to TRBD1 (5 bases). Per the germline V gene, CDR1 is KGHSH and CDR2 is LQKENI. Deletions cut 0 bases from V and 0 bases from J, with 8 bases between. CDR3 size: 15 residues. The CDR3 loop reads CASSPPRQLNTEAFF. DNA of the CDR3: TGTGCCAGCTCACCACCAAGACAGTTGAACACTGAAGCTTTCTTT. Together with reference TRBV18 and TRBJ1-1, the CDR3 gives the full variable domain: NAGVMQNPRHLVRRRGQEARLRCSPMKGHSHVYWYRQLPEEGLKFMVYLQKENIIDESGMPKERFSAEFPKEGPSILRIQQVVRGDSAAYFCASSPPRQLNTEAFFGQGTRLTVV.

The chain employs TRBV30 and TRBJ1-4; no clear D. The germline gives CDR1 GTSNPN, CDR2 SVGIG (reference sequence). V was pared by 0 bases and J by 6 bases, with 8 bases between. The CDR3 totals 13 residues. The CDR3 region has the DNA TGTGCCTGGAGTGTCCGGAGGGATGAAAAACTGTTTTTT. Encoded protein: CAWSVRRDEKLFF.

This sequence joins TRBV10-1 and TRBJ2-5, with D possibly matching TRBD1 (7 bases). The germline CDR1 and CDR2 sequences are WNHNN and SYGVQD (reference sequence). There are 15 residues in the CDR3. The ends were cut back, 7 bases at V and 4 bases at J, with 19 bases in the middle. The CDR3 sequence is CASTPQGGSAETQYF. The CDR3 DNA sequence: TGCGCCAGCACCCCTCAGGGGGGCTCGGCAGAGACCCAGTACTTC.

The chain recombines TRBV4-2 with TRBJ2-3; D is perhaps TRBD2 (5 bases). The CDR3 runs to 13 residues. V lost 1 base, J lost 3 bases, and 5 bases lay in between. CDR1 and CDR2 (germline): LGHNA, YNFKEQ. The CDR3 spells CASSQVATDTQYF. The CDR3 coding sequence is TGTGCCAGCAGCCAAGTAGCGACAGATACGCAGTATTTT.

DNA of the CDR3: TGCAGCGTTGAAATACCAGGGAACTATGGCTACACCTTC. Encoded protein: CSVEIPGNYGYTF. The chain joins TRBV29-1 to TRBJ1-2; D is perhaps TRBD1 (5 bases). The CDR3 has 13 residues. Germline values: CDR1 SQVTM, CDR2 ANQGSEA. The ends were cut back, 2 bases at V and 2 bases at J, with 9 bases in the middle.